This TCR beta chain was sequenced in a study of blood T cells in healthy people across ages. This CDR3 is built from 16 residues. Germline lookup yields CDR1 SGHTA and CDR2 FQGNSA. Then a second PCR, running roughly 7 to 11 cycles, was carried out with a sample-barcoded 5' primer and a J-beta primer mix. All samples gave at least 2.5 million CDR3-containing paired-end reads. TCRdb re-derived calls from the 5' RACE reads in MiXCR, one entry per CDR3 protein. The repertoire holds some 780,000 distinct CDR3 sequences, with around three fifths as singletons. No fewer than 7 million PBMCs went into each sample. Study results and caveats: Long-lived and aged donors differed, with more naive CD4+ cells and higher diversity in the long-lived.

Note on this clonotype: Its antigen remains unknown. Germline is not matched at one junction end, which may reflect a read error.

The V and J genes are TRBV7-2 and TRBJ2-5; D may be TRBD2 (6 bases). What was sequenced was blood. The sequence came from a man aged 35-49 years in good health. This chain's CDR3 is CASSLAAGRNQEAQYF. Written as DNA, the CDR3 is TGTGCCAGCAGCTTAGCTGCGGGGAGGAACCAAGAGGCCCAGTACTTC.